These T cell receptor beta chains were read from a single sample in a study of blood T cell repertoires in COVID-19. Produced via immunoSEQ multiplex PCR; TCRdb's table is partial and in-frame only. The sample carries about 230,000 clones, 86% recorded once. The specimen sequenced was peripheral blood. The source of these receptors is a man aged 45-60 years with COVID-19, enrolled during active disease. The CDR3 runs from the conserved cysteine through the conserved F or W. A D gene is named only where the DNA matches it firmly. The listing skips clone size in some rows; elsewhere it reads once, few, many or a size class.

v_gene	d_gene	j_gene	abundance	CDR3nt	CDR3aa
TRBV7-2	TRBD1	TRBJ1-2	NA	TGTGCCAGCAGCTTAGATCCAGGGGGCATCTATGGCTACACCTTC	CASSLDPGGIYGYTF
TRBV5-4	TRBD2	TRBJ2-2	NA	TGTGCCAGCAGCTGGAGCGGGAGGGGCACCGGGGAGCTGTTTTTT	CASSWSGRGTGELFF
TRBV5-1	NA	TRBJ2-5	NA	TGCGCCAGCAGCTTCGGGGTCCGAGAGACCCAGTACTTC	CASSFGVRETQYF
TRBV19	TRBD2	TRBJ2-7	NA	TGTGCCAGTAGTTTAGTAGCGGGATCCTACGAGCAGTACTTC	CASSLVAGSYEQYF
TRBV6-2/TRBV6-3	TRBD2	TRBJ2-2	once	TGTGCCAGCAGTTACTTCATCATACTAGCGGGGCGGAGCACCGGGGAGCTGTTTTTT	CASSYFIILAGRSTGELFF
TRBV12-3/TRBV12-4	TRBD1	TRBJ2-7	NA	TGTGCCAGCAACAGACAGGGCACCTACGAGCAGTACTTC	CASNRQGTYEQYF
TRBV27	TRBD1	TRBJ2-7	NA	TGTGCCAGCAGTCCTGGGACAGGGGACTACGAGCAGTACTTC	CASSPGTGDYEQYF
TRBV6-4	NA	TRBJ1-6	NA	TGTGCCAGCAGTGACGGGACTAATCATTCACCCCTCCACTTT	CASSDGTNHSPLHF
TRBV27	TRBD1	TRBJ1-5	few	TGTGCCAGCAGCCAGACAGGGAACGGTCAGCCCCAGCATTTT	CASSQTGNGQPQHF
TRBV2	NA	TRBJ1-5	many	TGTGCCAGCAGTTTTTGGAGCTCTAATAGCAATCAGCCCCAGCATTTT	CASSFWSSNSNQPQHF
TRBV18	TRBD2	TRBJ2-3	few	TGTGCCAGCTCACCGGGGCTAGCGGTATACAACACAGATACGCAGTATTTT	CASSPGLAVYNTDTQYF
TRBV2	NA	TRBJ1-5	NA	TGTGCCAGCAGGGGGGAGGGGGTTCAGCCCCAGCATTTT	CASRGEGVQPQHF
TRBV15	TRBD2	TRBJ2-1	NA	TGTGCCACCAGCAGAGGCGGGGGGGCGGGTAATGAGCAGTTCTTC	CATSRGGGAGNEQFF
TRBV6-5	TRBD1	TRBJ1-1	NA	TGTGCCAGCAGCCGGACAGGACCACTAGTAGCTTTCTTT	CASSRTGPLVAFF
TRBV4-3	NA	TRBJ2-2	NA	TGCGCCAGCAGCCAAGATGGGGCCGGCGGGGAGCTGTTTTTT	CASSQDGAGGELFF
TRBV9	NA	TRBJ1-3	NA	TGTGCCAGCAGCGTAGGGGCAGACGGAAACACCATATATTTT	CASSVGADGNTIYF
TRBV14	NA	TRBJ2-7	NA	TGTGCCAGCAGCCATGGGCAGCCCTTGGGGGGTATATATGAAGGCGAGCAGTACTTC	CASSHGQPLGGIYEGEQYF
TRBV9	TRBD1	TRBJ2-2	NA	TGTGCCAGCAGCCCACAGGGGGCCAGGGGGCCGAACACCGGGGAGCTGTTTTTT	CASSPQGARGPNTGELFF
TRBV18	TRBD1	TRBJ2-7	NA	TGTGCCAGCTCACCAACTCACGGGACAGGGCACTACGAGCAGTACTTC	CASSPTHGTGHYEQYF
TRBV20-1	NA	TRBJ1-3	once	TGCAGTGCTAGTCCTACTGGAAACACCATATATTTT	CSASPTGNTIYF
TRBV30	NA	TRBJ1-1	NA	TGTGCCTGGAGCAAGAGGGCAAACACTGAAGCTTTCTTT	CAWSKRANTEAFF
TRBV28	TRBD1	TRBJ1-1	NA	TGTGCCAGCAGTTTTACCGACAGGGCGGCTTTCTTT	CASSFTDRAAFF
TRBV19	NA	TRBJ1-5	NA	TGTGCCAGTACGGACAGAGTGGGTCAGCCCCAGCATTTT	CASTDRVGQPQHF
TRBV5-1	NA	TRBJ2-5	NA	TGCGCCAGCAGCTTGGCCGGGGAGACCCAGTACTTC	CASSLAGETQYF
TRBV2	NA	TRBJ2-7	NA	TGTGCCAGCAGTGAGGTAGCCGAGCAGTACTTC	CASSEVAEQYF
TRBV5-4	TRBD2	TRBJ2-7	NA	TGTGCCAGCAGCCGAGAACTAGCGGGGGGATACTACGAGCAGTACTTC	CASSRELAGGYYEQYF
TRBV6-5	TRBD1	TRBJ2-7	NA	TGTGCCAGCAGTCCGGGACAGGGGTTATCCGAGCAGTACTTC	CASSPGQGLSEQYF
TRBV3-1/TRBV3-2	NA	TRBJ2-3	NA	TGTGCCAGCAGCCCGCGGCTAGCGAGATTCACAGATACGCAGTATTTT	CASSPRLARFTDTQYF
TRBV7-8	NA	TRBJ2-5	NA	TGTGCCAGCAGCCAAGGACACCCACAGTACTTC	CASSQGHPQYF
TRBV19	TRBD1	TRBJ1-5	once	TGTGCCAGCACGACCGACCAGGGGGTGAGCAATCAGCCCCAGCATTTT	CASTTDQGVSNQPQHF
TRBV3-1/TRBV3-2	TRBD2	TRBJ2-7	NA	TGTGCCAGCAGCCCTACCCCGGGACTAGCGGGAGGCCCTCGAAACGAGCAGTACTTC	CASSPTPGLAGGPRNEQYF
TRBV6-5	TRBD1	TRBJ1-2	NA	TGTGCCAGCAGTTACGCGGACAGGGGGCGAGGCTACACCTTC	CASSYADRGRGYTF
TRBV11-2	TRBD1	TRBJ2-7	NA	TGTGCCAGCAGCCGTACACGGGACAGGGGCTACGAGCAGTACTTC	CASSRTRDRGYEQYF
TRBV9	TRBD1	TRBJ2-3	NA	TGTGCCAGCACCGAAGAAGGGACAGGGGTCGCAGATACGCAGTATTTT	CASTEEGTGVADTQYF
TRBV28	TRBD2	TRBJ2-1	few	TGTGCCAGCATTCTGGGGAGCGGGAGGGCCAAAGAGCAGTTCTTC	CASILGSGRAKEQFF
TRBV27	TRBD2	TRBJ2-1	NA	TGTGCCAGCAGTCTCCTAGCGGGAGCCTACAATGAGCAGTTCTTC	CASSLLAGAYNEQFF
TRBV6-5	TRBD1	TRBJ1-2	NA	TGTGCCAGCAAGGGGACAGGGGACGACTATGGCTACACCTTC	CASKGTGDDYGYTF
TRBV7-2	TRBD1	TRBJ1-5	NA	TGTGCCAGCAGCTTAGTGGGTGGGGACAGGGCCGGGCAGCCCCAGCATTTT	CASSLVGGDRAGQPQHF
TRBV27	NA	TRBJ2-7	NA	TGTGCCAGCTCAGAAGGGGGGGGAAACGAGCAGTACTTC	CASSEGGGNEQYF
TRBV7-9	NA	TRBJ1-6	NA	TGTGCCAGCAGCTTAGCGCGGTGGGGCTCACCCCTCCACTTT	CASSLARWGSPLHF
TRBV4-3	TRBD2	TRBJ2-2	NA	TGCGCCAGCAGCCAAGACGGACTAGTCAACGGGGAGCTGTTTTTT	CASSQDGLVNGELFF
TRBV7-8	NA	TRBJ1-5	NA	TGTGCCAGCAGCCCAATAGAGGTCAATCAGCCCCAGCATTTT	CASSPIEVNQPQHF
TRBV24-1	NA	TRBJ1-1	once	TGTGCCACCAGTGGTCCAGGGTCGAACACTGAAGCTTTCTTT	CATSGPGSNTEAFF
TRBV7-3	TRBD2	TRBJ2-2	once	TGTGCCAGCAGCTTAGGCGGGAGTGGGAACACCGGGGAGCTGTTTTTT	CASSLGGSGNTGELFF
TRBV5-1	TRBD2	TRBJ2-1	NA	TGCGCCAGCAGCTTGACTAGCGGGACAAGCTCCTACAATGAGCAGTTCTTC	CASSLTSGTSSYNEQFF
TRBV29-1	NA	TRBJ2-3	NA	TGCAGCGTTGATGGTTCCGCGGGGACTGACACAGATACGCAGTATTTT	CSVDGSAGTDTDTQYF
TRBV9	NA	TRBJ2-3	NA	TGTGCCAGCACCCGCTCTTTGGGGGGAGAAGATACGCAGTATTTT	CASTRSLGGEDTQYF
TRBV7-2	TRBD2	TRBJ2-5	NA	TGTGCCAGCAGCCTATCCGGACTAGCGGGGGGCCCGTACTTC	CASSLSGLAGGPYF
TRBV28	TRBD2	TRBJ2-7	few	TGTGCCAGCAGTTACCCCGCCAAGCGGGGGAACTACGAGCAGTACTTC	CASSYPAKRGNYEQYF
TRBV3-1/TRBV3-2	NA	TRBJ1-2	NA	TGTGCCAGCAGCCCGGACAGAGACTATGGCTACACCTTC	CASSPDRDYGYTF
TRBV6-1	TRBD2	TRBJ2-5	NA	TGTGCCAGCAGTGATGGGACTAGCGCTTACCAAGAGACCCAGTACTTC	CASSDGTSAYQETQYF
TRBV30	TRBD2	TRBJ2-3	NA	TGTGCCTGGACCCGACTAGCGGGAGTCCCAGATACGCAGTATTTT	CAWTRLAGVPDTQYF
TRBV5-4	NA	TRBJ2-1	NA	TGTGCCAGCAGCATTAGTAATGAGCAGTTCTTC	CASSISNEQFF
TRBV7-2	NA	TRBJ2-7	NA	TGTGCCAGCAGCCTCGGGGGGCCGCAGCAGTACTTC	CASSLGGPQQYF
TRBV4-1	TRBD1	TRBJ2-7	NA	TGCGCCAGCAGCTCCGGACAGGGGCCTACCTACGAGCAGTACTTC	CASSSGQGPTYEQYF
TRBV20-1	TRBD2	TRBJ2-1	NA	TGCAGTGCTAGTGCACTAGCGGGAGAAAGCTCCTACAATGAGCAGTTCTTC	CSASALAGESSYNEQFF